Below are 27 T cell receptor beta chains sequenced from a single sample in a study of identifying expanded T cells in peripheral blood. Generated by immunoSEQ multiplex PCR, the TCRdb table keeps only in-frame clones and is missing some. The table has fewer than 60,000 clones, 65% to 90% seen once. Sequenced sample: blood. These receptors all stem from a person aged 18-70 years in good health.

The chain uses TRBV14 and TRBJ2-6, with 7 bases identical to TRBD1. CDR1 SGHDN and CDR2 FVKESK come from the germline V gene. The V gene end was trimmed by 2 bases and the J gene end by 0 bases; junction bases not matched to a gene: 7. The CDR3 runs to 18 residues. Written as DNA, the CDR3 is TGTGCCAGCAGCCAATTTACAGGGGCCTCCTCTGGGGCCAACGTCCTGACTTTC. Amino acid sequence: CASSQFTGASSGANVLTF.

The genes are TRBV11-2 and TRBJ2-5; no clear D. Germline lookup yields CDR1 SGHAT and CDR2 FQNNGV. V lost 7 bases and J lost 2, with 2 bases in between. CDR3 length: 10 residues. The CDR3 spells CASKQETQYF. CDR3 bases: TGTGCCAGCAAGCAAGAGACCCAGTACTTC.

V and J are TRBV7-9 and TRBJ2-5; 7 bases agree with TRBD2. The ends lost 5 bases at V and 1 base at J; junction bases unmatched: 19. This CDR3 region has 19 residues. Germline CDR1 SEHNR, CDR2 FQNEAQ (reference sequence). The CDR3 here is CASSRIRLAGDAPQETQYF. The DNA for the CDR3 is TGTGCCAGCAGCAGAATTCGACTAGCTGGGGACGCACCCCAAGAGACCCAGTACTTC.

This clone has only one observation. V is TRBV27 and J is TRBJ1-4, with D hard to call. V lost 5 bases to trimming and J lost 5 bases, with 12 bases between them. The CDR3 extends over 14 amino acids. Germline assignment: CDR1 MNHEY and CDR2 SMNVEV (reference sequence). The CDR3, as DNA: TGTGCCAGCAGTAGGTCGGGATGGAATGAAAAACTGTTTTTT. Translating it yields CASSRSGWNEKLFF.

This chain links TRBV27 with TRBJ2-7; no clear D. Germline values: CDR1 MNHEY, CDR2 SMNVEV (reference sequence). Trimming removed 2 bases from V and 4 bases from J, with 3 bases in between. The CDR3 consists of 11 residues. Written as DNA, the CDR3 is TGTGCCAGCAGTTTAGGTTACGAGCAGTACTTC. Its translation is CASSLGYEQYF.

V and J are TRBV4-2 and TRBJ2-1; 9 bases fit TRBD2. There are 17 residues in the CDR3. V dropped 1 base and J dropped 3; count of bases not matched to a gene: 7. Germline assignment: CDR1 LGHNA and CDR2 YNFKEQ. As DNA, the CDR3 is TGTGCCAGCAGCCAAGGAAAGCGGGGGGCAATCTACAATGAGCAGTTCTTC. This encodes CASSQGKRGAIYNEQFF.

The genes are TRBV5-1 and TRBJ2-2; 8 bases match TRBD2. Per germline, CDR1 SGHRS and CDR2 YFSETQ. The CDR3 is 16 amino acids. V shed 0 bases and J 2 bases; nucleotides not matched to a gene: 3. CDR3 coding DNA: TGCGCCAGCAGCTTGGGCGGGGGGCTTAACACCGGGGAGCTGTTTTTT. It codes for CASSLGGGLNTGELFF.

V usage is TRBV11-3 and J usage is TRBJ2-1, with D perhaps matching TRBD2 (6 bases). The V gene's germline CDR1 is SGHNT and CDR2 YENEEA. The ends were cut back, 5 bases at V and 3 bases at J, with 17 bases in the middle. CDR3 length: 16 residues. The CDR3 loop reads CASSGRLGSNYNEQFF. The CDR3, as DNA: TGTGCCAGCAGCGGGCGACTAGGCTCAAACTACAATGAGCAGTTCTTC. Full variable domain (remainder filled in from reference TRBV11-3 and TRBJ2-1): EAGVVQSPRYKIIEKKQPVAFWCNPISGHNTLYWYLQNLGQGPELLIRYENEEAVDDSQLPKDRFSAERLKGVDSTLKIQPAELGDSAVYLCASSGRLGSNYNEQFFGPGTRLTVL.

In DNA form, the CDR3 reads TGTGCCAGCAGTTTGGGGCGGGGTTCCTACGAGCAGTACGTC. Amino acid sequence: CASSLGRGSYEQYV. The chain is built from TRBV27 and TRBJ2-7, with D possibly TRBD2 on 6 matching bases. The CDR3 consists of 14 residues. Germline-derived CDR1 and CDR2 are MNHEY and SMNVEV (reference sequence). V gave up 3 bases and J gave up 1 base, with 10 bases separating them.

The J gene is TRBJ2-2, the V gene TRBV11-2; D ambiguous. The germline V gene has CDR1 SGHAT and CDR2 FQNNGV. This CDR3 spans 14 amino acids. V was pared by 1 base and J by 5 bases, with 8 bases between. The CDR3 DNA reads TGTGCCAGCAGCTTAGGAATATGGACCGGGGAGCTGTTTTTT. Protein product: CASSLGIWTGELFF.

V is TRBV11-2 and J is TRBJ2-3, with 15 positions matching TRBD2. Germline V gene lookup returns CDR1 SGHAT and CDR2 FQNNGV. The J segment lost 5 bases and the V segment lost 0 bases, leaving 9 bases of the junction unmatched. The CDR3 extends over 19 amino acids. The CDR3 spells CASSLDWWTSGGAVDTQYF. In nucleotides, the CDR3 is TGTGCCAGCAGCTTAGATTGGTGGACTAGCGGGGGGGCCGTAGATACGCAGTATTTT.

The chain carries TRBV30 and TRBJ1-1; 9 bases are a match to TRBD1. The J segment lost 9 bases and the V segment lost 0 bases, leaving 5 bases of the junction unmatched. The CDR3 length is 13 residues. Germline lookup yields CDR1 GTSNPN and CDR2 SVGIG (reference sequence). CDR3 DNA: TGTGCCTGGAGTGTAGGGGACAGGGTTAAAGCTTTCTTT. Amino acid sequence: CAWSVGDRVKAFF.

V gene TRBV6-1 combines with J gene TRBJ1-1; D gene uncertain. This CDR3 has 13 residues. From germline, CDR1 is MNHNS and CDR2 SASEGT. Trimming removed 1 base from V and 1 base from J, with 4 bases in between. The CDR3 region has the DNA TGTGCCAGCAGTGAAGAAAGGAACACTGAAGCTTTCTTT. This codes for CASSEERNTEAFF.

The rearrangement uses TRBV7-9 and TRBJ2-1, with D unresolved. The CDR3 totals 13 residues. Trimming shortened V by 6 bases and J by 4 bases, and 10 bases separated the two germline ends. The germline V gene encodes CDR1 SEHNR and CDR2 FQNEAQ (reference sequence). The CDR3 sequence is CASSVQEYNEQFF. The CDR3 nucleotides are TGTGCCAGCAGTGTACAAGAGTACAATGAGCAGTTCTTC.

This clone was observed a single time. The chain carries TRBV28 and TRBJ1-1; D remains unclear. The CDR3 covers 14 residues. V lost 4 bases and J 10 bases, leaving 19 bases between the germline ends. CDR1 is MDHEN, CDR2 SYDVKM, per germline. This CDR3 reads CASSSPGATAGAFF. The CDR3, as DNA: TGTGCCAGCAGTTCTCCCGGCGCAACCGCGGGAGCTTTCTTT.

This CDR3 is CASSPGLASRITDTQYF. CDR3 nucleotides: TGTGCCAGCAGCCCGGGACTAGCTTCTAGGATCACAGATACGCAGTATTTT. The chain links TRBV9 to TRBJ2-3; 9 nucleotides agree with TRBD2. Germline CDR1 and CDR2: SGDLS and YYNGEE. V trimming: 4 bases; J trimming: 2 bases; junction bases outside the gene matches: 11. This CDR3 has 17 residues.

The DNA for the CDR3 is TGTGCCAGCAGTGTCCGGGACAGTGCAAGGCCCCAGCATTTT. As protein: CASSVRDSARPQHF. The chain carries TRBV27 and TRBJ1-5; 7 bases line up with TRBD1. This CDR3 is 14 amino acids long. From germline, CDR1 is MNHEY and CDR2 SMNVEV (reference sequence). The ends lost 5 bases at V and 9 bases at J; junction bases unmatched: 10.

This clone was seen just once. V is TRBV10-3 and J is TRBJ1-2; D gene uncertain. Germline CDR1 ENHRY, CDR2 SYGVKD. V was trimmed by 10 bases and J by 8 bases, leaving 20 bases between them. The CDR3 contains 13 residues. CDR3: CATKADRSWGYTF. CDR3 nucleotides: TGTGCCACCAAGGCCGACCGGTCGTGGGGCTACACCTTC.

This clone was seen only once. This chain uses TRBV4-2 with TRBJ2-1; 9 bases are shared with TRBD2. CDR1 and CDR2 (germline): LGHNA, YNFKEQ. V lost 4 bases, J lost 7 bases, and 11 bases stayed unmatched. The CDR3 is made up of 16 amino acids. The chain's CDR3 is CASSPSTGGGANEQFF. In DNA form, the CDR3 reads TGTGCCAGCAGCCCATCAACGGGCGGGGGGGCGAATGAGCAGTTCTTC.

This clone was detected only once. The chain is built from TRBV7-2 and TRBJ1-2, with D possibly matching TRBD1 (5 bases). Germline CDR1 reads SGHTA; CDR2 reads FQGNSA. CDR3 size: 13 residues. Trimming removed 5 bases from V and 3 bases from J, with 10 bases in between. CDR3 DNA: TGTGCCAGCAGCCCAGCAGGGTACTATGGCTACACCTTC. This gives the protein CASSPAGYYGYTF.

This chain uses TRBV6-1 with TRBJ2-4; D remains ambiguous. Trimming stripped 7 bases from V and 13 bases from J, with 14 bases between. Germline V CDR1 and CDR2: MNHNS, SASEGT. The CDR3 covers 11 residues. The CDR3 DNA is TGTGCCAGCACGAACCTCGCAATCCAGTACTTC. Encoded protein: CASTNLAIQYF.

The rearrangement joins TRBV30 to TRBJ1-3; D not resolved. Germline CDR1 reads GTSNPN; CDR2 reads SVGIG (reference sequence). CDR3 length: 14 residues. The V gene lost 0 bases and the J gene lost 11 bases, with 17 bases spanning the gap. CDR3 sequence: CAWSVPQRRNAIYF. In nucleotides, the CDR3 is TGTGCCTGGAGTGTACCCCAGAGAAGGAACGCCATATATTTT.

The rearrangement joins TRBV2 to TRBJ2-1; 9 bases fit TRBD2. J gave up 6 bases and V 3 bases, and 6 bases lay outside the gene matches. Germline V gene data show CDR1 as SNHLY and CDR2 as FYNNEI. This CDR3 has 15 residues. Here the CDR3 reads CASSDVGLASNEQFF. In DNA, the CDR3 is TGTGCCAGCAGTGACGTAGGACTAGCGAGCAATGAGCAGTTCTTC.

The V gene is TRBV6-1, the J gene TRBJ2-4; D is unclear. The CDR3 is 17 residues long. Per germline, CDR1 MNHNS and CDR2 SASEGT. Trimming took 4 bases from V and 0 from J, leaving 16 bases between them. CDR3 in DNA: TGTGCCAGCAGTGGACGGACGAGCAACCTAGCCAAAAACATTCAGTACTTC. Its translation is CASSGRTSNLAKNIQYF.

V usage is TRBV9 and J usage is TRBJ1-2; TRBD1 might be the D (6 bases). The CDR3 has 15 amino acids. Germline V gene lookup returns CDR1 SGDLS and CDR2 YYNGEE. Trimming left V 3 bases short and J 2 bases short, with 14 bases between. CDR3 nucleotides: TGTGCCAGCAGCGCACTTCCCGGACAGAACTATGGCTACACCTTC. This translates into CASSALPGQNYGYTF.

For the CDR3, the DNA is TGTGCCAGCAGCAAAAATAGCCCGGGACAGGGTATGAAGACCCAGTACTTC. It encodes CASSKNSPGQGMKTQYF. This chain uses TRBV21-1 with TRBJ2-5; the table's D call of TRBD1 was not tested on the DNA. TRBV21-1 has pseudogene status. This CDR3 is 17 amino acids long.

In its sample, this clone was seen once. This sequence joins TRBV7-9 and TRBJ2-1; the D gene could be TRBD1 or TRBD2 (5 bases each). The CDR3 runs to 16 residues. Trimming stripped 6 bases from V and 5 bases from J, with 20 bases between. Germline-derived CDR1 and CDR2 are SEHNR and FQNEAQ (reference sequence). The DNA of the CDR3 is TGTGCCAGCAGTCCGGCCCGGGTTGGGGGTGACAATGAGCAGTTCTTC. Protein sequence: CASSPARVGGDNEQFF.